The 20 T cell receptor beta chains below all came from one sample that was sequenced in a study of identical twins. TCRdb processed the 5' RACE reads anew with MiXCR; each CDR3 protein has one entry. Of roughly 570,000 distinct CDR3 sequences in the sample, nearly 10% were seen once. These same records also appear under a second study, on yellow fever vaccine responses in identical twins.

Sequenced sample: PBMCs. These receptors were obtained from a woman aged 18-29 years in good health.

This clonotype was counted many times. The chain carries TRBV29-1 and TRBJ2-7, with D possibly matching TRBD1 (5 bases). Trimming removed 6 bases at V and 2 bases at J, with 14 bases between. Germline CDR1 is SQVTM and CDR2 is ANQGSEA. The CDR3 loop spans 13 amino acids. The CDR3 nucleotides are TGCAGCGTCGTCTCAGGGTCTGCCTACGAGCAGTACTTC. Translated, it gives CSVVSGSAYEQYF.

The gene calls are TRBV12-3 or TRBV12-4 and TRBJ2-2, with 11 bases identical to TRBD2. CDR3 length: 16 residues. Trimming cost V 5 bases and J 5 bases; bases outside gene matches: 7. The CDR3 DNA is TGTGCCAGCAGTCCAGTAGCGGGGGGGCCGACCGGGGAGCTGTTTTTT. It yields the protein CASSPVAGGPTGELFF.

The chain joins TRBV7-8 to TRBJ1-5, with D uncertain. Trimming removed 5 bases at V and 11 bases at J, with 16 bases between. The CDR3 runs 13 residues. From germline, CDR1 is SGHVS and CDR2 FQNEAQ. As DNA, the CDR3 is TGTGCCAGCAGCCCTCAGTACGATGGGGCCCAGCATTTT. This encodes CASSPQYDGAQHF.

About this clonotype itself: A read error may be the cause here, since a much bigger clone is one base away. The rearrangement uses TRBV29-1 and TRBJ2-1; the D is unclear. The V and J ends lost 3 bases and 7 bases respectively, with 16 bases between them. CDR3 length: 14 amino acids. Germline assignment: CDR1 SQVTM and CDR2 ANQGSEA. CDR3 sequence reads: CSVEGKEVGNEQFF. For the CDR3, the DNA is TGCAGCGTTGAGGGGAAGGAAGTGGGAAATGAGCAGTTCTTC.

Written as DNA, the CDR3 is TGTGCCACCAGTGATTTGGGAGGGACCACCGGGGAGCTGTTTTTT. Translated, it gives CATSDLGGTTGELFF. The V gene is TRBV24-1, the J gene TRBJ2-2, with a tentative D call TRBD2 (6 bases). The V end was cut by 0 bases, the J end by 4 bases, with 8 bases between. Germline V gene data show CDR1 as KGHDR and CDR2 as SFDVKD. The CDR3 contains 15 residues.

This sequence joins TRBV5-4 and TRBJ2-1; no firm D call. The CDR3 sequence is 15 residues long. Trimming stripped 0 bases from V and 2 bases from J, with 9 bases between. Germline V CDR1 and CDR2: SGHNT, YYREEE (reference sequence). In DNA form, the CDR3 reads TGTGCCAGCAGCTTGGACAGAAATGCCTACAATGAGCAGTTCTTC. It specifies CASSLDRNAYNEQFF. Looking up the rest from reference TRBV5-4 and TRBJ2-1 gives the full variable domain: ETGVTQSPTHLIKTRGQQVTLRCSSQSGHNTVSWYQQALGQGPQFIFQYYREEENGRGNFPPRFSGLQFPNYSSELNVNALELDDSALYLCASSLDRNAYNEQFFGPGTRLTVL.

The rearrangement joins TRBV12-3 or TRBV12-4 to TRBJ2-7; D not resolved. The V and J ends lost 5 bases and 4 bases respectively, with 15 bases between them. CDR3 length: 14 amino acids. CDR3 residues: CASSTGLSPYEQYF. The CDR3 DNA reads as TGTGCCAGCAGTACGGGCCTAAGCCCTTACGAGCAGTACTTC.

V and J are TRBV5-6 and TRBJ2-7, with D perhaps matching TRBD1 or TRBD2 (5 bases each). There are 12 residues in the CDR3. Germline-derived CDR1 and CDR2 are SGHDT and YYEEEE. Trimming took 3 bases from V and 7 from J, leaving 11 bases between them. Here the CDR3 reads CASSSTEGEQYF. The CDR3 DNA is TGTGCCAGCAGCTCGACCGAGGGGGAGCAGTACTTC.

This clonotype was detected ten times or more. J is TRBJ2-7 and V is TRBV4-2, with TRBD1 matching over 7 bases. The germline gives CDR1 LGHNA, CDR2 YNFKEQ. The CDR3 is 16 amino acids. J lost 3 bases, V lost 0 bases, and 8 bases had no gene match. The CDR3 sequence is CASSQEEAAGGYEQYF. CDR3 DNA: TGTGCCAGCAGCCAAGAAGAGGCGGCAGGGGGCTACGAGCAGTACTTC.

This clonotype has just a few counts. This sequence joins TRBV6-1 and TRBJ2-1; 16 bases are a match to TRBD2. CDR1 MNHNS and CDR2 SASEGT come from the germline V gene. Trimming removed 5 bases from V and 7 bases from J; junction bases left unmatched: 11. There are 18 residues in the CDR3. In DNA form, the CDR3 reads TGTGCCAGCAGTCCGGGACTAGCGGGAGGGCCGTCGGGAAATGAGCAGTTCTTC. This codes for CASSPGLAGGPSGNEQFF.

In DNA form, the CDR3 reads TGTGCCAGCAGCCATCGCGGGGGGGCCAAAAACATTCAGTACTTC. This gives the protein CASSHRGGAKNIQYF. This chain connects TRBV3-1 to TRBJ2-4; 8 bases map to TRBD2. CDR3 size: 15 residues. V gave up 3 bases and J gave up 1 base; unmatched junction bases: 2. Germline CDR1 reads LGHDT; CDR2 reads YNNKEL (reference sequence).

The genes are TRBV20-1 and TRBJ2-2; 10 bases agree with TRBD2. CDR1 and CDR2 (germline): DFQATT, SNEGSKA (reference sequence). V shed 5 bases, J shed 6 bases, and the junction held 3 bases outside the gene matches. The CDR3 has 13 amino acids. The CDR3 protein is CSAPLAGAGELFF. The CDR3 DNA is TGCAGTGCTCCCCTAGCGGGAGCCGGGGAGCTGTTTTTT.

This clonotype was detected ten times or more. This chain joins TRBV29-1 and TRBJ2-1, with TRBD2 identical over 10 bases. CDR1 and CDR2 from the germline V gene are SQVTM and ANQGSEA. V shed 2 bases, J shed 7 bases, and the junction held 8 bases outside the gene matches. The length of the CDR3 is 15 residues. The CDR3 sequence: CSVEIPLAGVNEQFF. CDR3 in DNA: TGCAGCGTTGAAATACCGCTAGCGGGGGTGAATGAGCAGTTCTTC.

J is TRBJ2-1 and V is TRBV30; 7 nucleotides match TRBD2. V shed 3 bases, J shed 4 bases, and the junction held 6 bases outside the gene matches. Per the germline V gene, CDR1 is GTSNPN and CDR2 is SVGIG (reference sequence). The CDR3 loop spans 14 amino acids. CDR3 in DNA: TGTGCCTGGAGGCCTAGCGGAGCATACAATGAGCAGTTCTTC. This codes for CAWRPSGAYNEQFF.

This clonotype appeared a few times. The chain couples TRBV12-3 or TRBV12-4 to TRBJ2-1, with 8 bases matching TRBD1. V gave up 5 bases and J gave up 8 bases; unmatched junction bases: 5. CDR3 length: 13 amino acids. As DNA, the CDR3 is TGTGCCAGCAGTCAACAGGGGGGCGATGAGCAGTTCTTC. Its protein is CASSQQGGDEQFF.

CDR3 in DNA: TGTGCCAGCAGTTACGCGACAGGGATGGCCATATATTTT. Its translation is CASSYATGMAIYF. This chain joins TRBV6-5 and TRBJ1-3, with TRBD1 matching over 7 bases. Germline CDR1 MNHEY, CDR2 SVGAGI. The J segment lost 11 bases and the V segment lost 2 bases, leaving 6 bases of the junction unmatched. There are 13 residues in the CDR3.

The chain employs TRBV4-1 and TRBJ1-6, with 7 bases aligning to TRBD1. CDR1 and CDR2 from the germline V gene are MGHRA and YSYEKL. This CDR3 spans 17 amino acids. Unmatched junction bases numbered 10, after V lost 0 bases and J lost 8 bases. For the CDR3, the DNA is TGCGCCAGCAGCCAAGATCGGGCGGGGACAGCAGATTCACCCCTCCACTTT. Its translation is CASSQDRAGTADSPLHF.

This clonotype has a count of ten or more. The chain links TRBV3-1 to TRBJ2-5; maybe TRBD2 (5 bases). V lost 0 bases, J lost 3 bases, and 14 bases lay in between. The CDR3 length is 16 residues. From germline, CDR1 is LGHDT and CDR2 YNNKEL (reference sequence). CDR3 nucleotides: TGTGCCAGCAGCCAAGAACTGGTCCCCGGGGAAGAGACCCAGTACTTC. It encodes CASSQELVPGEETQYF.

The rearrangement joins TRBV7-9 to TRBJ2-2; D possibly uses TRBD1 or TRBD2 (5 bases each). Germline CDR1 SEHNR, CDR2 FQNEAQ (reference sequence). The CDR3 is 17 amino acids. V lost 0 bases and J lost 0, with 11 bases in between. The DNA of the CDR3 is TGTGCCAGCAGCTTAGCGGCCGGGACCCCGAACACCGGGGAGCTGTTTTTT. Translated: CASSLAAGTPNTGELFF.

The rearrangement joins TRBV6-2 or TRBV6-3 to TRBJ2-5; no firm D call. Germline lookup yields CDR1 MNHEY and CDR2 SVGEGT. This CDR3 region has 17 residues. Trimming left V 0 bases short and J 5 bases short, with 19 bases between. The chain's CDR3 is CASSYSSLAANYETQYF. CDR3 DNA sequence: TGTGCCAGCAGTTACTCGTCTCTCGCAGCAAACTATGAGACCCAGTACTTC.